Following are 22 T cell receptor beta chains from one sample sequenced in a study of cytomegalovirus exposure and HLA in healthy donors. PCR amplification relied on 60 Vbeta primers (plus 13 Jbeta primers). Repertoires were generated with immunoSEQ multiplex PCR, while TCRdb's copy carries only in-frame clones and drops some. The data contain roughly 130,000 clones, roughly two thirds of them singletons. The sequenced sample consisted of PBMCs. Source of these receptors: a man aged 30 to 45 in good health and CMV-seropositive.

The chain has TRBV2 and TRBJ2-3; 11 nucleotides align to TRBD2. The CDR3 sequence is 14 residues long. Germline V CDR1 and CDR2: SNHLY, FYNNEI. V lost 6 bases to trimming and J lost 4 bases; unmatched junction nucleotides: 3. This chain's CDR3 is CASRVAGGSDTQYF. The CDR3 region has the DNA TGTGCCAGCAGGGTAGCGGGAGGGTCAGATACGCAGTATTTT.

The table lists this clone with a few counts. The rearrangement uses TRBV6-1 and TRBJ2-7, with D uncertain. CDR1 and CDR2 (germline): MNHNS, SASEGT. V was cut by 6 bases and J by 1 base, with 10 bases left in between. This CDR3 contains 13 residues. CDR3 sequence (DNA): TGTGCCAGCAGGTTACACCCATCCTACGAGCAGTACTTC. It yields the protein CASRLHPSYEQYF.

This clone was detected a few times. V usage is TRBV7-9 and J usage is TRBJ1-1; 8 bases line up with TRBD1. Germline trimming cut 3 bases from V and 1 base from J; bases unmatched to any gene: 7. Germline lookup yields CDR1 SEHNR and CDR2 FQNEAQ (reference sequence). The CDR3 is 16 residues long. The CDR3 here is CASSFRQGSWNTEAFF. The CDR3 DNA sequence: TGTGCCAGCAGCTTCCGACAGGGGAGCTGGAACACTGAAGCTTTCTTT.

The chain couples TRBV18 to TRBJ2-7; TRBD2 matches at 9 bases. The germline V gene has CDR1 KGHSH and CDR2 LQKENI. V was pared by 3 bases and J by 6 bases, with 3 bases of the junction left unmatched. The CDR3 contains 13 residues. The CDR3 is CASSPSGSPEQYF. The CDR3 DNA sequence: TGTGCCAGCTCACCTAGCGGGAGCCCCGAGCAGTACTTC.

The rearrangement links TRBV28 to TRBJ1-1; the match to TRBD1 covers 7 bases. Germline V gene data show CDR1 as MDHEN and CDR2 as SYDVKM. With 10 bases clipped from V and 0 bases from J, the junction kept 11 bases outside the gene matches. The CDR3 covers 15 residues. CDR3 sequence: CATKMTGLMNTEAFF. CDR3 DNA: TGTGCCACCAAGATGACAGGGCTAATGAACACTGAAGCTTTCTTT. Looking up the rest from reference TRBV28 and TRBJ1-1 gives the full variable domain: DVKVTQSSRYLVKRTGEKVFLECVQDMDHENMFWYRQDPGLGLRLIYFSYDVKMKEKGDIPEGYSVSREKKERFSLILESASTNQTSMYLCATKMTGLMNTEAFFGQGTRLTVV.

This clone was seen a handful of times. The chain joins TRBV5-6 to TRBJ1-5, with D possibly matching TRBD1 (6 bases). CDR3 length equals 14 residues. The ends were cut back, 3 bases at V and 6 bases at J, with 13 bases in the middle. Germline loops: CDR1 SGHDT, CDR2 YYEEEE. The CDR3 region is CASSSRGGGQPQHF. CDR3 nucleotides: TGTGCCAGCAGCTCTCGGGGGGGCGGTCAGCCCCAGCATTTT.

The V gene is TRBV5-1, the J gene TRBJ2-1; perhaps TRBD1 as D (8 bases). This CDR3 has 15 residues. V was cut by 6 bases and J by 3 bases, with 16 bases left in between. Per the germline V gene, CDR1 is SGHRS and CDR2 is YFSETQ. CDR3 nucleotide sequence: TGCGCCAGCACCCTTACAGGGGGGGACTACAATGAGCAGTTCTTC. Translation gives CASTLTGGDYNEQFF.

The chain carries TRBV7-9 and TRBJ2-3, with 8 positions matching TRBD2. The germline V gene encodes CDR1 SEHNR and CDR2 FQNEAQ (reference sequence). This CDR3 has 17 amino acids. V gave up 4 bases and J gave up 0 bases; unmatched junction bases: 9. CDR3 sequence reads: CASSSRAGGSSTDTQYF. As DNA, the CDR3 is TGTGCCAGCAGCTCTCGGGCGGGAGGCTCGAGCACAGATACGCAGTATTTT.

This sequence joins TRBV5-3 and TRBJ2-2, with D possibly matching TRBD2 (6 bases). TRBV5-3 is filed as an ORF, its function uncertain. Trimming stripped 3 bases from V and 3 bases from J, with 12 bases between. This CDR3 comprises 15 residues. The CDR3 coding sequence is TGTGCCAGAAGCTCCGGGAGTATGGACACCGGGGAGCTGTTTTTT. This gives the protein CARSSGSMDTGELFF.

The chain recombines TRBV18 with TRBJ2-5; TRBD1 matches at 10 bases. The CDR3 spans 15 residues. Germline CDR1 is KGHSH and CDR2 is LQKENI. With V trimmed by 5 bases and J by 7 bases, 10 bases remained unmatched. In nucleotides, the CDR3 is TGTGCCAGCTCATACGACAGGGGGCTGTCCGGGACCCAGTACTTC. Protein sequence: CASSYDRGLSGTQYF.

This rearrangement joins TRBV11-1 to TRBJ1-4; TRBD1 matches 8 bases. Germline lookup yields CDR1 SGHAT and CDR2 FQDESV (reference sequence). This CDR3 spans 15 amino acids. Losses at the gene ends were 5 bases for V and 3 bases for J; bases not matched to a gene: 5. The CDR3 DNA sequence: TGTGCCAGCAGCCGCGGGACAGGATCTAATGAAAAACTGTTTTTT. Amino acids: CASSRGTGSNEKLFF.

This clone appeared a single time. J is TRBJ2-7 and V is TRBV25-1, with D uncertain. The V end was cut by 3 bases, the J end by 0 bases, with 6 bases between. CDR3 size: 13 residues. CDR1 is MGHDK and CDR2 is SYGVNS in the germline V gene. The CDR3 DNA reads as TGTGCCAGCAGTGAGTACAACTCCTACGAGCAGTACTTC. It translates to CASSEYNSYEQYF.

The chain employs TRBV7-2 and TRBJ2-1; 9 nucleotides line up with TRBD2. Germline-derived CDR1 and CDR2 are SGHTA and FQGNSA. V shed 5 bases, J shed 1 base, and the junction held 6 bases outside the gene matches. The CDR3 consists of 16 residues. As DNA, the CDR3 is TGTGCCAGCAGCCTTAGCGGGAGTGTTTCCTACAATGAGCAGTTCTTC. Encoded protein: CASSLSGSVSYNEQFF.

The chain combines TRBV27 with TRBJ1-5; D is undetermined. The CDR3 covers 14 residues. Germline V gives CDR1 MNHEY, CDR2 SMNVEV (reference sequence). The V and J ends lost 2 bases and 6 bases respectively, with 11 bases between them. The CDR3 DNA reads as TGTGCCAGCAGTTTACGGGGAGGTTTTCAGCCCCAGCATTTT. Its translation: CASSLRGGFQPQHF.

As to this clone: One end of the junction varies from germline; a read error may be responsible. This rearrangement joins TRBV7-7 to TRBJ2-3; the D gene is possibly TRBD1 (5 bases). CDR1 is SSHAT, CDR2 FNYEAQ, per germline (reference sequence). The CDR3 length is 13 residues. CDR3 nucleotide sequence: TGTGCTAGCAGCTTAGGGTGGGGCGATACGCAGTATTTT. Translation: CASSLGWGDTQYF.

CDR3 sequence reads: CASSFERVVFYGYTF. The CDR3 DNA is TGTGCCAGCAGCTTTGAGAGGGTGGTGTTTTACGGCTACACCTTC. V is TRBV7-2 and J is TRBJ1-2; D is undetermined. Trimming took 3 bases from V and 8 from J, leaving 19 bases between them. The CDR3 runs to 15 residues. Germline V gene sequence: CDR1 SGHTA, CDR2 FQGNSA.

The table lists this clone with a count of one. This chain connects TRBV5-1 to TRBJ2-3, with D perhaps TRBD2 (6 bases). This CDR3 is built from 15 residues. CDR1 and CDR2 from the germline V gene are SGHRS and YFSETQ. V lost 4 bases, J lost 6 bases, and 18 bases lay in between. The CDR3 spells CASSLLSGRRDTQYF. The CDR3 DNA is TGCGCCAGCAGCCTACTTAGCGGCCGTAGGGATACGCAGTATTTT. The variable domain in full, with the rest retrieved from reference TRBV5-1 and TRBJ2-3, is KAGVTQTPRYLIKTRGQQVTLSCSPISGHRSVSWYQQTPGQGLQFLFEYFSETQRNKGNFPGRFSGRQFSNSRSEMNVSTLELGDSALYLCASSLLSGRRDTQYFGPGTRLTVL.

In nucleotides, the CDR3 is TGTGCCACCCGGGGGCTAGCGGGAGAGGGCTCCTACGAGCAGTACTTC. It is translated as CATRGLAGEGSYEQYF. The chain employs TRBV7-9 and TRBJ2-7, with 10 positions matching TRBD2. The length of the CDR3 is 16 residues. Germline lookup yields CDR1 SEHNR and CDR2 FQNEAQ (reference sequence). V shed 10 bases and J 0 bases; nucleotides not matched to a gene: 12.

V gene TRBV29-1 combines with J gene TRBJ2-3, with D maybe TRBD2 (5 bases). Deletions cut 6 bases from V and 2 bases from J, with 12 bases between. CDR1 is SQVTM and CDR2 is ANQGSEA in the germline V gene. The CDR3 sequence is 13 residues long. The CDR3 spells CSVSLALTDTQYF. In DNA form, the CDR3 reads TGCAGCGTGAGTCTAGCTCTCACAGATACGCAGTATTTT.

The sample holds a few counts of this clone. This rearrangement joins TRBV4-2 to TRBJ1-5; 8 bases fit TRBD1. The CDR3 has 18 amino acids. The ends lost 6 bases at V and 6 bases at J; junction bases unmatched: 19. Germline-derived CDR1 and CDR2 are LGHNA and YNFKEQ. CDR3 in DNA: TGTGCCAGCAGTCTTTCCGACAGGGGAAACCAGGACAGTCAGCCCCAGCATTTT. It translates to CASSLSDRGNQDSQPQHF.

CDR3 region: CASIGTFNYGYTF. The DNA of the CDR3 is TGTGCCAGCATTGGGACATTCAACTATGGCTACACCTTC. V is TRBV2 and J is TRBJ1-2; the D gene is possibly TRBD1 (6 bases). CDR1 and CDR2 from the germline V gene are SNHLY and FYNNEI. V lost 7 bases to trimming and J lost 2 bases, with 11 bases between them. CDR3 size: 13 residues.

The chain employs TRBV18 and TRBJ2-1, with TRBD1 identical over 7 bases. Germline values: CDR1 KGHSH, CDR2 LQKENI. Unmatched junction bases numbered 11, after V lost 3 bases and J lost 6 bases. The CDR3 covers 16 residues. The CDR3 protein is CASSPEAGGLVNEQFF. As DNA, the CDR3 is TGTGCCAGCTCACCGGAAGCAGGGGGTTTAGTCAATGAGCAGTTCTTC.